Below, 31 T cell receptor beta chains from the same sample are listed, as sequenced in a study of immune evolution from preneoplasia to lung adenocarcinoma. Sequencing used immunoSEQ multiplex PCR; TCRdb keeps in-frame clones, though not all of them. Among roughly 3,000 clones listed, approximately 80% were seen once. The sample was FFPE atypical adenomatous hyperplasia tissue from the lung. Subset specified: atypical adenomatous hyperplasia (AAH), lung preneoplasia. Every receptor here comes from a person between 65 and 79 years old with lung adenocarcinoma.

J is TRBJ1-1 and V is TRBV20-1, with D uncertain. The CDR3 sequence is 11 residues long. The V gene's germline CDR1 is DFQATT and CDR2 SNEGSKA (reference sequence). V gave up 4 bases and J gave up 4 bases, with 7 bases separating them. CDR3 sequence: CSAKVSTEAFF. The DNA for the CDR3 is TGCAGTGCTAAGGTATCCACTGAAGCTTTCTTT.

V usage is TRBV30 and J usage is TRBJ1-5; D is uncertain. There are 13 residues in the CDR3. Germline V gene sequence: CDR1 GTSNPN, CDR2 SVGIG (reference sequence). Trimming left V 3 bases short and J 2 bases short, with 8 bases between. This chain's CDR3 is CAWSRARNQPQHF. For the CDR3, the DNA is TGTGCCTGGAGCCGGGCCCGCAATCAGCCCCAGCATTTT.

V gene TRBV18 combines with J gene TRBJ1-2; TRBD1 matches at 10 bases. The CDR3 is 13 amino acids. Germline values: CDR1 KGHSH, CDR2 LQKENI. J was trimmed by 8 bases and V by 6 bases; bases with no gene match: 6. The CDR3 DNA reads TGTGCCAGCTCTCGACAGGGGGCACAGGGCTACACCTTC. It is translated as CASSRQGAQGYTF.

The chain recombines TRBV5-6 with TRBJ2-7; D might be TRBD2 (5 bases). This CDR3 region has 13 residues. Germline CDR1 SGHDT, CDR2 YYEEEE. V dropped 4 bases and J dropped 9 bases, with 17 bases sitting between them. The CDR3 DNA reads as TGTGCCAGCAGCAGAGGGTCGATAAACTGGCAGTACTTC. This codes for CASSRGSINWQYF.

This CDR3 is CASSDVGTGVKFF. Written as DNA, the CDR3 is TGTGCCAGCAGTGACGTCGGGACAGGAGTAAAGTTCTTC. This chain joins TRBV2 and TRBJ2-1; 8 nucleotides align to TRBD1. After removal of 3 bases from V and 14 bases from J, the junction contained 9 bases not matched to a gene. The CDR3 runs 13 residues. CDR1 SNHLY and CDR2 FYNNEI come from the germline V gene.

The genes are TRBV7-8 and TRBJ2-7; 8 bases agree with TRBD2. The V gene's germline CDR1 is SGHVS and CDR2 FQNEAQ. This CDR3 is built from 13 residues. The V gene end was trimmed by 4 bases and the J gene end by 3 bases; junction bases not matched to a gene: 2. The CDR3 protein is CASSSRGDYEQYF. CDR3 nucleotides: TGTGCCAGCAGCTCGCGGGGGGACTACGAGCAGTACTTC.

This clone has a single count. The V and J genes are TRBV19 and TRBJ1-1; a weak D match, TRBD1 (6 bases). Between the trimmed V and J ends, which lost 7 bases and 0 bases, there was a span of 12 bases. This CDR3 is built from 14 residues. Germline V CDR1 and CDR2: LNHDA, SQIVND (reference sequence). CDR3 DNA sequence: TGTGCCAGTACGTACGGACAGATGAACACTGAAGCTTTCTTT. Translation gives CASTYGQMNTEAFF.

This clone showed up just once. The V gene is TRBV6-1, the J gene TRBJ1-2, with no clear D. Per germline, CDR1 MNHNS and CDR2 SASEGT. The CDR3 runs 13 residues. Trimming removed 2 bases from V and 5 bases from J, with 9 bases in between. Written as DNA, the CDR3 is TGTGCCAGCAGTGAAAATAGCCAGTATGGCTACACCTTC. This codes for CASSENSQYGYTF.

This rearrangement joins TRBV9 to TRBJ2-1, with a possible D match to TRBD2 (7 bases). Trimming left V 2 bases short and J 4 bases short, with 16 bases between. In germline, CDR1 is SGDLS, CDR2 YYNGEE. This CDR3 spans 16 amino acids. The CDR3 spells CASSVTGGSIYNEQFF. The DNA of the CDR3 is TGTGCCAGCAGCGTGACGGGGGGCAGCATTTACAATGAGCAGTTCTTC.

V usage is TRBV2 and J usage is TRBJ1-5, with TRBD1 matching 7 bases. This CDR3 is built from 13 residues. The ends lost 3 bases at V and 5 bases at J; junction bases unmatched: 1. CDR1 is SNHLY and CDR2 is FYNNEI in the germline V gene. CDR3: CASSETGYQPQHF. In DNA, the CDR3 is TGTGCCAGCAGTGAGACAGGGTATCAGCCCCAGCATTTT.

This rearrangement joins TRBV7-9 to TRBJ2-7, with D perhaps TRBD1 or TRBD2 (5 bases each). Germline V gene data show CDR1 as SEHNR and CDR2 as FQNEAQ (reference sequence). V lost 8 bases to trimming and J lost 5 bases, with 19 bases between them. The CDR3 is 14 residues long. This CDR3 is CASGGGRDVDEQYF. The CDR3 region has the DNA TGTGCCAGCGGTGGTGGCAGGGACGTGGACGAGCAGTACTTC. Complete variable domain (other parts from reference TRBV7-9 and TRBJ2-7): DTGVSQNPRHKITKRGQNVTFRCDPISEHNRLYWYRQTLGQGPEFLTYFQNEAQLEKSRLLSDRFSAERPKGSFSTLEIQRTEQGDSAMYLCASGGGRDVDEQYFGPGTRLTVT.

This chain joins TRBV6-6 and TRBJ2-5; either TRBD1 or TRBD2 may fit D (5 bases each). V dropped 4 bases and J dropped 0 bases, with 12 bases sitting between them. The CDR3 totals 15 residues. Per germline, CDR1 MNHNY and CDR2 SVGAGI (reference sequence). The CDR3 loop is CASSFGTEYQETQYF. CDR3 DNA sequence: TGTGCCAGCAGTTTTGGGACGGAGTACCAAGAGACCCAGTACTTC.

The gene calls are TRBV15 and TRBJ2-7, with TRBD2 matching 12 bases. CDR1 is LNHNV and CDR2 is YYDKDF in the germline V gene (reference sequence). With V trimmed by 5 bases and J by 0 bases, 11 bases remained unmatched. The length of the CDR3 is 18 residues. This CDR3 is CATSAGLAGLGSSYEQYF. CDR3 nucleotide sequence: TGTGCCACCAGCGCGGGACTAGCGGGCTTGGGGAGCTCCTACGAGCAGTACTTC.

V usage is TRBV19 and J usage is TRBJ2-7, with 7 positions matching TRBD1. The CDR3 length is 15 residues. Germline values: CDR1 LNHDA, CDR2 SQIVND (reference sequence). V shed 4 bases, J shed 1 base, and the junction held 7 bases outside the gene matches. CDR3 DNA: TGTGCCAGTAGTACTCTGACCAGGGGGTCCTACGAGCAGTACTTC. This sequence encodes CASSTLTRGSYEQYF.

This clone was recorded a few times. V usage is TRBV9 and J usage is TRBJ2-7; 8 bases match TRBD2. Trimming took 4 bases from V and 6 from J; bases not matched to a gene: 12. The germline gives CDR1 SGDLS, CDR2 YYNGEE. The CDR3 length is 15 residues. The CDR3 protein is CASSQLLAAPSEQYF. The CDR3 DNA is TGTGCCAGCAGCCAACTACTAGCGGCCCCCTCCGAGCAGTACTTC. Complete variable domain (other parts from reference TRBV9 and TRBJ2-7): DSGVTQTPKHLITATGQRVTLRCSPRSGDLSVYWYQQSLDQGLQFLIQYYNGEERAKGNILERFSAQQFPDLHSELNLSSLELGDSALYFCASSQLLAAPSEQYFGPGTRLTVT.

The chain is built from TRBV6-5 and TRBJ2-1, with D possibly TRBD2 on 5 matching bases. Germline V gene sequence: CDR1 MNHEY, CDR2 SVGAGI. V lost 3 bases to trimming and J lost 0 bases, with 12 bases between them. The CDR3 is 16 amino acids. CDR3 sequence (DNA): TGTGCCAGCAGTTATCGGCGGGTGAGCTCCTACAATGAGCAGTTCTTC. Its protein product is CASSYRRVSSYNEQFF.

V is TRBV6-6 and J is TRBJ2-7; perhaps D is TRBD1 or TRBD2 (6 bases each). The V end lost 8 bases, the J end lost 7 bases, and 12 bases lay between the germline ends. There are 11 residues in the CDR3. The germline gives CDR1 MNHNY, CDR2 SVGAGI (reference sequence). The CDR3 DNA follows: TGTGCCAGCTTCACAGGGAGGGAGCAGTACTTC. This encodes CASFTGREQYF.

Regarding this clone: The sample has other DNA sequences that encode this CDR3 too. The chain couples TRBV29-1 to TRBJ2-1; the match to TRBD2 covers 9 bases. V dropped 2 bases and J dropped 0; count of bases not matched to a gene: 2. CDR3 size: 15 residues. The germline V gene has CDR1 SQVTM and CDR2 ANQGSEA. CDR3 in amino acids: CSVELSGSSYNEQFF. Here the CDR3 DNA reads TGCAGCGTTGAACTTAGCGGGAGCTCCTACAATGAGCAGTTCTTC.

This clone was seen only once. The chain uses TRBV4-1 and TRBJ2-2; TRBD2 agrees at 9 bases. The CDR3 is 20 amino acids. The junction had 11 bases not matched to a gene; V was cut back by 0 bases and J by 0 bases. Germline V gene sequence: CDR1 MGHRA, CDR2 YSYEKL. The CDR3: CASSQEVLAGDLANTGELFF. The DNA of the CDR3 is TGCGCCAGCAGCCAAGAAGTATTAGCGGGAGACCTCGCGAACACCGGGGAGCTGTTTTTT.

The rearrangement links TRBV30 to TRBJ2-5; D gene ambiguous. The CDR3 contains 12 residues. Looked up from germline, CDR1 is GTSNPN and CDR2 is SVGIG (reference sequence). Trimming stripped 2 bases from V and 2 bases from J, with 6 bases between. The CDR3 coding sequence is TGTGCCTGGAGTCGTCTTCAAGAGACCCAGTACTTC. Translated, it gives CAWSRLQETQYF.

The sample holds a few counts of this clone. This sequence joins TRBV28 and TRBJ1-3; TRBD1 agrees at 7 bases. The CDR3 has 14 amino acids. The V gene end was trimmed by 7 bases and the J gene end by 4 bases; junction bases not matched to a gene: 7. Germline V lookup: CDR1 MDHEN, CDR2 SYDVKM. CDR3 protein: CASTDTGAGNTIYF. As DNA, the CDR3 is TGTGCCAGCACCGATACAGGGGCCGGAAACACCATATATTTT.

V and J are TRBV6-1 and TRBJ1-1; D is undetermined. The CDR3 contains 14 residues. Trimming left V 3 bases short and J 1 base short, with 9 bases between. Germline V gene lookup returns CDR1 MNHNS and CDR2 SASEGT. CDR3 sequence (DNA): TGTGCCAGCAGTGAGTCATGGGGGAACACTGAAGCTTTCTTT. Translation gives CASSESWGNTEAFF.

V gene TRBV7-2 combines with J gene TRBJ2-7; 9 bases align to TRBD2. Germline V gives CDR1 SGHTA, CDR2 FQGNSA. The CDR3 spans 16 residues. The V and J ends lost 1 base and 4 bases, in that order; junction bases with no gene match: 8. CDR3 sequence (DNA): TGTGCCAGCAGCTTAGATTTTGCTAGCGGGACGTACGAGCAGTACTTC. As protein: CASSLDFASGTYEQYF.

This chain joins TRBV5-6 and TRBJ1-3; D remains ambiguous. The V end was cut by 4 bases, the J end by 4 bases, with 15 bases between. Germline lookup yields CDR1 SGHDT and CDR2 YYEEEE. CDR3 size: 15 residues. CDR3 protein: CASSPQWPLGNTIYF. In DNA, the CDR3 is TGTGCCAGCAGCCCTCAGTGGCCGTTGGGAAACACCATATATTTT.

The chain uses TRBV29-1 and TRBJ1-1; the D gene is possibly TRBD1 (6 bases). Germline values: CDR1 SQVTM, CDR2 ANQGSEA. The V gene lost 5 bases and the J gene lost 3 bases, with 13 bases spanning the gap. The length of the CDR3 is 13 residues. Here the CDR3 DNA reads TGCAGCGTTTCGACAGGACCCGACACTGAAGCTTTCTTT. It codes for CSVSTGPDTEAFF.

The J gene is TRBJ2-7, the V gene TRBV11-2, with TRBD1 as a possible D gene (6 bases). The V gene lost 0 bases and the J gene lost 6 bases, with 6 bases spanning the gap. CDR1 SGHAT and CDR2 FQNNGV come from the germline V gene. The CDR3 is 12 residues long. CDR3 sequence reads: CASSLDRGEQYF. CDR3 DNA: TGTGCCAGCAGCTTAGACAGGGGCGAGCAGTACTTC.

The chain has TRBV4-2 and TRBJ2-1; D ambiguous. V was trimmed by 3 bases and J by 8 bases, leaving 14 bases between them. CDR1 and CDR2 (germline): LGHNA, YNFKEQ. CDR3 length equals 14 residues. CDR3: CASSQDSGWDEQFF. CDR3 in DNA: TGTGCCAGCAGCCAGGATTCCGGGTGGGATGAGCAGTTCTTC.

This clone has only one observation. This chain's CDR3 is CASTTGQEADTQYF. CDR3 sequence (DNA): TGTGCCAGCACGACGGGGCAAGAGGCAGATACGCAGTATTTT. The chain links TRBV6-1 to TRBJ2-3, with D perhaps being TRBD1 or TRBD2 (5 bases each). The ends were cut back, 7 bases at V and 4 bases at J, with 15 bases in the middle. This CDR3 region has 14 residues. Germline V CDR1 and CDR2: MNHNS, SASEGT.

The V and J genes are TRBV2 and TRBJ2-3; 7 bases line up with TRBD2. There are 15 residues in the CDR3. Germline CDR1 SNHLY, CDR2 FYNNEI. Trimming cost V 5 bases and J 0 bases; bases outside gene matches: 5. CDR3 nucleotide sequence: TGTGCCAGCAGTCCACTAGCGTCCAGCACAGATACGCAGTATTTT. Its protein is CASSPLASSTDTQYF.

The chain recombines TRBV7-8 with TRBJ2-5; 13 nucleotides align to TRBD2. J gave up 5 bases and V 5 bases, and 11 bases lay outside the gene matches. CDR3 size: 17 residues. In germline, CDR1 is SGHVS, CDR2 FQNEAQ. The CDR3 protein is CASSTGTSGIRGETQYF. CDR3 sequence (DNA): TGTGCCAGCAGCACCGGGACTAGCGGGATTCGAGGGGAGACCCAGTACTTC. Filled out from reference TRBV7-8 and TRBJ2-5, the complete variable domain reads GAGVSQSPRYKVAKRGQDVALRCDPISGHVSLFWYQQALGQGPEFLTYFQNEAQLDKSGLPSDRFFAERPEGSVSTLKIQRTQQEDSAVYLCASSTGTSGIRGETQYFGPGTRLLVL.

J is TRBJ2-2 and V is TRBV30; 7 bases agree with TRBD1. Germline values: CDR1 GTSNPN, CDR2 SVGIG (reference sequence). This CDR3 has 14 residues. Unmatched junction bases numbered 6, after V lost 4 bases and J lost 4 bases. CDR3 sequence: CAWTRSGGTGELFF. CDR3 bases: TGTGCCTGGACTCGGTCAGGGGGCACCGGGGAGCTGTTTTTT.